Each of the 27 T cell receptor beta chains below was sequenced from the same sample in a study of beta chain features in type 1 diabetes. General study findings and limits: All four CD4+ subsets from Type 1 diabetes patients carried moderately but significantly shorter TCRB CDR3s.

These TCRs are of unknown antigen specificity. Sequenced material consisted of expressed TCRB transcripts (all of the isolated RNA was reverse transcribed). This table comes from immunoSEQ multiplex PCR, and its TCRdb copy is limited to in-frame clones, with some not included. The data contain a few hundred thousand clones, under 20% of them seen just once; the ten biggest clones take up about 0.078%. Specimen: naive CD4+ T cells from blood. The receptors here all came from a young man with type 1 diabetes.

On this clone itself: The same CDR3 arises from other DNA sequences in this sample as well. The chain is built from TRBV7-2 and TRBJ1-5; the D is unclear. Germline lookup yields CDR1 SGHTA and CDR2 FQGNSA. The V and J ends lost 5 bases and 3 bases respectively, with 5 bases between them. The CDR3 runs 12 residues. The CDR3 sequence: CASSSPNQPQHF. In nucleotides, the CDR3 is TGTGCCAGCAGCAGCCCCAATCAGCCCCAGCATTTT. Full variable domain (remainder filled in from reference TRBV7-2 and TRBJ1-5): GAGVSQSPSNKVTEKGKDVELRCDPISGHTALYWYRQSLGQGLEFLIYFQGNSAPDKSGLPSDRFSAERTGGSVSTLTIQRTQQEDSAVYLCASSSPNQPQHFGDGTRLSIL.

The V and J genes are TRBV11-2 and TRBJ2-3; unclear D gene. The germline CDR1 and CDR2 sequences are SGHAT and FQNNGV. The CDR3 has 15 amino acids. The V end lost 5 bases, the J end lost 2 bases, and 14 bases lay between the germline ends. This CDR3 reads CASSREVADTDTQYF. DNA of the CDR3: TGTGCCAGCAGCCGAGAGGTGGCGGACACAGATACGCAGTATTTT.

The chain couples TRBV6-5 to TRBJ2-7, with D perhaps matching TRBD1 (5 bases). The CDR3 consists of 13 residues. V lost 8 bases to trimming and J lost 1 base, with 12 bases between them. Germline values: CDR1 MNHEY, CDR2 SVGAGI. CDR3 residues: CASGPTGSYEQYF. The CDR3, as DNA: TGTGCCAGCGGACCAACAGGTTCCTACGAGCAGTACTTC.

This clone was picked up a small number of times. J is TRBJ2-7 and V is TRBV20-1; no clear D gene. CDR1 is DFQATT, CDR2 SNEGSKA, per germline (reference sequence). The V gene lost 5 bases and the J gene lost 3 bases, with 5 bases spanning the gap. The CDR3 runs to 10 residues. The CDR3 loop reads CSAQDYEQYF. CDR3 coding DNA: TGCAGTGCTCAAGACTACGAGCAGTACTTC.

As concerns this clone: Other DNA sequences of this sample code for an identical CDR3. This sequence joins TRBV9 and TRBJ2-1; D might be TRBD2 (5 bases). This CDR3 region has 15 residues. CDR1 is SGDLS, CDR2 YYNGEE, per germline. Trimming took off 2 bases at V and 1 base at J, with 10 bases between the two ends. CDR3 sequence reads: CASSVGGGSYNEQFF. The CDR3 DNA reads as TGTGCCAGCAGCGTCGGTGGAGGATCCTACAATGAGCAGTTCTTC.

This chain connects TRBV18 to TRBJ2-3; D is uncertain. Looked up from germline, CDR1 is KGHSH and CDR2 is LQKENI. CDR3 length: 14 amino acids. V lost 2 bases and J 2 bases, leaving 8 bases between the germline ends. The CDR3 DNA sequence: TGTGCCAGCTCACCAGAGACTGTCACAGATACGCAGTATTTT. This translates into CASSPETVTDTQYF.

The rearrangement links TRBV9 to TRBJ2-7; 7 bases agree with TRBD1. The trim removed 2 bases at V and 3 bases at J, leaving 2 bases unmatched. This CDR3 contains 13 residues. The V gene's germline CDR1 is SGDLS and CDR2 YYNGEE. This CDR3 is CASSVGDSYEQYF. In DNA form, the CDR3 reads TGTGCCAGCAGCGTTGGGGACAGCTACGAGCAGTACTTC.

The rearrangement links TRBV12-5 to TRBJ2-1; no definite D call. Germline values: CDR1 LGHNT, CDR2 FRNRAP. This CDR3 is built from 12 residues. Trimming removed 5 bases at V and 9 bases at J, with 11 bases between. The CDR3 DNA follows: TGTGCTAGTGGTCCCCCCGGGCCTGAGCAGTTCTTC. Residues: CASGPPGPEQFF.

This clone has only a few counts. The chain employs TRBV29-1 and TRBJ2-5; D gene uncertain. CDR1 is SQVTM, CDR2 ANQGSEA, per germline. This CDR3 comprises 12 residues. The germline V and J ends were trimmed by 6 bases and 1 base, with 9 bases remaining between them. In DNA form, the CDR3 reads TGCAGCGTGGGGTGGGCCCAAGAGACCCAGTACTTC. As protein: CSVGWAQETQYF.

This clone showed up just a few times. V and J are TRBV4-1 and TRBJ2-7; the D is unclear. Germline V gene sequence: CDR1 MGHRA, CDR2 YSYEKL. The CDR3 is made up of 15 amino acids. V lost 1 base and J 4 bases, leaving 14 bases between the germline ends. The CDR3 DNA is TGCGCCAGCAGCCAAGGGCAGGTCGGGTCGTACGAGCAGTACTTC. Its protein product is CASSQGQVGSYEQYF.

The chain combines TRBV2 with TRBJ2-1; D possibly corresponds to TRBD2 (6 bases). The CDR3 sequence is 15 residues long. The germline V gene has CDR1 SNHLY and CDR2 FYNNEI. V lost 4 bases and J 0 bases, leaving 10 bases between the germline ends. CDR3 nucleotides: TGTGCCAGCAGTGTGGCTAGCGTCTCCTACAATGAGCAGTTCTTC. Residues: CASSVASVSYNEQFF.

This clone appeared a few times. The chain joins TRBV7-2 to TRBJ2-7; weak D call: TRBD2 (5 bases). The CDR3 runs 15 residues. CDR1 is SGHTA, CDR2 FQGNSA, per germline. The V and J ends lost 5 bases and 6 bases respectively, with 20 bases between them. The CDR3 nucleotides read TGTGCCAGCAGCCGCGTGGGTCCACGGGATTCCGAGCAGTACTTC. It specifies CASSRVGPRDSEQYF.

This clone came up a few times. Other nucleotide sequences from this sample produce the same CDR3. The gene calls are TRBV18 and TRBJ2-3; D call uncertain. Germline CDR1 is KGHSH and CDR2 is LQKENI. The CDR3 spans 13 residues. V lost 1 base, J lost 1 base, and 3 bases lay in between. The CDR3 bases are TGTGCCAGCTCACCACGGGGCACAGATACGCAGTATTTT. This gives the protein CASSPRGTDTQYF.

CDR3: CASSPRITSGAYEQYF. CDR3 sequence (DNA): TGTGCCAGCAGCCCCCGAATAACCAGCGGGGCCTACGAGCAGTACTTC. The J gene is TRBJ2-7, the V gene TRBV4-2; 7 bases match TRBD2. CDR3 length: 16 residues. V lost 4 bases, J lost 2 bases, and 11 bases stayed unmatched. The germline V gene has CDR1 LGHNA and CDR2 YNFKEQ.

This clone was picked up a small number of times. The same CDR3 is also encoded by other DNA sequences in this sample. The V call is TRBV9, the J call TRBJ1-2; D remains ambiguous. The CDR3 loop spans 13 amino acids. Per the germline V gene, CDR1 is SGDLS and CDR2 is YYNGEE. Trimming removed 0 bases from V and 3 bases from J, with 6 bases in between. CDR3 amino acids: CASSVGGYYGYTF. The CDR3 nucleotides are TGTGCCAGCAGCGTAGGTGGATACTATGGCTACACCTTC.

The rearrangement links TRBV4-1 to TRBJ2-3; the D gene is possibly TRBD2 (5 bases). Per the germline V gene, CDR1 is MGHRA and CDR2 is YSYEKL. With 3 bases removed from V and 1 base from J, the gap between germline ends came to 11 bases. The CDR3 consists of 15 residues. The chain's CDR3 is CASSQTSGRTDTQYF. The CDR3 DNA sequence: TGCGCCAGCAGCCAGACGAGCGGCCGCACAGATACGCAGTATTTT.

The chain couples TRBV2 to TRBJ2-7; 11 positions agree with TRBD2. The length of the CDR3 is 15 residues. Germline V gene data show CDR1 as SNHLY and CDR2 as FYNNEI. With 2 bases clipped from V and 5 bases from J, the junction kept 5 bases outside the gene matches. DNA for the CDR3: TGTGCCAGCAGTGAACAACTAGCGGGAGTCAACGAGCAGTACTTC. Translated: CASSEQLAGVNEQYF.

The rearrangement links TRBV29-1 to TRBJ1-2, with D tentatively TRBD1 (6 bases). Germline values: CDR1 SQVTM, CDR2 ANQGSEA. V was pared by 4 bases and J by 6 bases, with 6 bases between. This CDR3 spans 10 amino acids. The CDR3 nucleotides read TGCAGCGTTGGGGACAATGGCTACACCTTC. Encoded protein: CSVGDNGYTF.

This clone came up a few times. The chain uses TRBV2 and TRBJ2-1; no clear D. Deletions cut 7 bases from V and 7 bases from J, with 8 bases between. This CDR3 has 11 amino acids. Germline CDR1 is SNHLY and CDR2 is FYNNEI. CDR3 sequence: CASKSENEQFF. CDR3 in DNA: TGTGCCAGCAAGTCCGAGAATGAGCAGTTCTTC.

This clone turned up a few times. This chain connects TRBV7-9 to TRBJ2-5, with D uncertain. The V gene's germline CDR1 is SEHNR and CDR2 FQNEAQ (reference sequence). The CDR3 extends over 15 amino acids. V was pared by 0 bases and J by 0 bases, with 8 bases between. In nucleotides, the CDR3 is TGTGCCAGCAGCTTAGCTACAGTGTACCAAGAGACCCAGTACTTC. It specifies CASSLATVYQETQYF.

The chain has TRBV30 and TRBJ1-2; D remains ambiguous. Germline V gene data show CDR1 as GTSNPN and CDR2 as SVGIG (reference sequence). This CDR3 has 12 residues. The V end lost 4 bases, the J end lost 5 bases, and 11 bases lay between the germline ends. The CDR3 DNA is TGTGCCTGGACGGAAGGAGCTTATGGCTACACCTTC. As protein: CAWTEGAYGYTF.

This clone appeared a few times. The rearrangement joins TRBV29-1 to TRBJ2-5, with D hard to call. The germline CDR1 and CDR2 sequences are SQVTM and ANQGSEA. Trimming shortened V by 7 bases and J by 0 bases, and 12 bases separated the two germline ends. The CDR3 length is 13 residues. For the CDR3, the DNA is TGCAGCGCCATACACCTATACCAAGAGACCCAGTACTTC. Amino acids: CSAIHLYQETQYF.

The V call is TRBV11-2, the J call TRBJ2-5, with 8 bases identical to TRBD2. The CDR3 extends over 15 amino acids. CDR1 is SGHAT, CDR2 FQNNGV, per germline. Germline trimming cut 6 bases from V and 2 bases from J; bases unmatched to any gene: 8. The CDR3 nucleotides are TGTGCCAGCAGAGCCGGGAGGGGGAGTCAAGAGACCCAGTACTTC. This translates into CASRAGRGSQETQYF.

The chain combines TRBV28 with TRBJ2-5, with TRBD1 matching 10 bases. The V gene's germline CDR1 is MDHEN and CDR2 SYDVKM. The CDR3 runs to 16 residues. V shed 10 bases, J shed 4 bases, and the junction held 15 bases outside the gene matches. CDR3 DNA sequence: TGTGCCACCCTGGAAACGACAGGGGGCATTCGAGAGACCCAGTACTTC. Protein: CATLETTGGIRETQYF.

The chain uses TRBV30 and TRBJ2-3; no firm D call. The V and J ends lost 2 bases and 4 bases respectively, with 13 bases between them. The CDR3 is 14 residues long. Germline V gives CDR1 GTSNPN, CDR2 SVGIG (reference sequence). CDR3 sequence (DNA): TGTGCCTGGAGTTCATTGGTTTCGGCAGATACGCAGTATTTT. Its protein is CAWSSLVSADTQYF.

This clone has a handful of counts. The J gene is TRBJ2-7, the V gene TRBV29-1; 8 bases are shared with TRBD1. Germline V CDR1 and CDR2: SQVTM, ANQGSEA. V shed 7 bases and J 7 bases; nucleotides not matched to a gene: 9. CDR3 length equals 12 residues. The CDR3 protein is CSGQGAHGEQYF. The CDR3 DNA follows: TGCAGCGGTCAGGGGGCGCATGGAGAGCAGTACTTC.

This clone was counted a few times. Here the CDR3 reads CASSFTDYGYTF. The CDR3, as DNA: TGTGCCAGCAGCTTTACGGACTATGGCTACACCTTC. The rearrangement uses TRBV7-2 and TRBJ1-2, with D hard to call. This CDR3 contains 12 residues. V dropped 3 bases and J dropped 3 bases, with 5 bases sitting between them. The germline V gene has CDR1 SGHTA and CDR2 FQGNSA. The entire variable domain, with the rest obtained from reference TRBV7-2 and TRBJ1-2, is as follows: GAGVSQSPSNKVTEKGKDVELRCDPISGHTALYWYRQSLGQGLEFLIYFQGNSAPDKSGLPSDRFSAERTGGSVSTLTIQRTQQEDSAVYLCASSFTDYGYTFGSGTRLTVV.